The present entry profiles one TCR beta chain with its context. The sample belongs to a study of T cell changes during pregnancy in multiple sclerosis. Per the germline V gene, CDR1 is LNHDA and CDR2 is SQIVND (reference sequence). Losses at the gene ends were 6 bases for V and 5 bases for J; bases not matched to a gene: 5. This CDR3 contains 14 residues. Using immunoSEQ multiplex PCR, the repertoire was profiled, and TCRdb retains in-frame clones only, with some absent. This sample has about 100,000 clones, with roughly 90% found just once. Source: peripheral blood, taken after pregnancy. The clonotype originates from a female donor with multiple sclerosis, enrolled in a pregnancy study. This chain connects TRBV19 to TRBJ1-2, with 11 bases fitting TRBD1. CDR3 residues: CASSGTGGVYGYTF. Written as DNA, the CDR3 is TGTGCCAGTAGCGGGACAGGGGGGGTGTATGGCTACACCTTC.